This T cell receptor beta chain originates from a study of cytomegalovirus exposure and HLA in healthy donors. Study-wide background: Earlier sequencing of about 179 million T cells yielded roughly 100 million unique TCR beta sequences. Study-wide results and caveats: The study had only CMV serostatus as immune exposure information. In a later analysis, a missense DCLRE1C variant was linked to TCR beta V- and J-gene trimming. Cytomegalovirus association was listed for about 160 TCR beta chains.

This clone was found a few times. The antigen is not known. It was with 60 Vbeta and 13 Jbeta primers that the PCR ran. The table came from immunoSEQ multiplex PCR; TCRdb's copy has only in-frame clones and leaves some out. Seen here are under 250,000 clones, around 78% observed once, and the top ten hold approximately 0.49%. There are 17 residues in the CDR3. The junction had 21 bases not matched to a gene; V was cut back by 6 bases and J by 8 bases. The V gene's germline CDR1 is ENHRY and CDR2 SYGVKD. The source material was PBMCs. The gene calls are TRBV10-3 and TRBJ1-2; 7 bases align to TRBD1. This receptor was obtained from a boy aged 5-17 years in good health and CMV-seronegative. The CDR3 nucleotides read TGTGCCATCAGATACAACTCTGGGACAGCTCGATTGGGGGGCTACACCTTC. This sequence encodes CAIRYNSGTARLGGYTF.